What follows describes a single T cell receptor beta chain. Its antigen is currently unknown. Nashville, Tennessee was home to all donors, each a Caucasian adult. The data were obtained in a study of shared clonotypes between healthy human individuals. Overall study: Contributing individuals were two females and three males aged 18 to 49. Regarding the study as a whole: Roughly 5% of naive CD4 clonotypes were shared across a few donors.

Genomic DNA of each subset was evenly split across several immunoSEQ plates. Data came from immunoSEQ multiplex PCR; TCRdb stores just in-frame clones and leaves some out. Among some 2 million clones, roughly 96% were seen once, and the ten largest hold roughly 0.13%. V lost 4 bases, J lost 6 bases, and 5 bases stayed unmatched. The CDR3 loop spans 13 amino acids. The germline V gene encodes CDR1 SNHLY and CDR2 FYNNEI. The sequence derives from a man between 18 and 29 years old in good health. V usage is TRBV2 and J usage is TRBJ1-2, with 7 nucleotides matching TRBD1. The sequenced sample was naive CD4+ T cells sorted from blood. Subset defined: CD45RA+ positively selected. The CDR3 sequence is CASSAGTANGYTF. CDR3 sequence (DNA): TGTGCCAGCAGTGCCGGGACAGCGAATGGCTACACCTTC.